The TCR beta chain under discussion was sequenced for a study of blood T cell repertoires in COVID-19. This CDR3 is 16 amino acids long. Per germline, CDR1 SNHLY and CDR2 FYNNEI. Trimming shortened V by 1 base and J by 5 bases, and 12 bases separated the two germline ends. Using immunoSEQ multiplex PCR, the repertoire was profiled, and TCRdb retains in-frame clones only, with some absent. This sample carries 150,000 or so clones, roughly 83% of them seen once, and the ten largest clones take roughly 13%. V usage is TRBV2 and J usage is TRBJ2-6, with no clear D. Sequences were obtained from PBMCs or T cells enriched from blood (not recorded which). The source of this sequence is a woman between 55 and 75 years old who had recovered from COVID-19. The CDR3 loop is CASSEVGSSRANVLTF. The DNA for the CDR3 is TGTGCCAGCAGTGAAGTGGGCAGCAGTCGGGCCAACGTCCTGACTTTC.